Each of the 6 T cell receptor beta chains below was sequenced from the same sample in a study of T cell responses to AZD1222 COVID-19 vaccine. Sequencing was performed with immunoSEQ multiplex PCR; in TCRdb, only in-frame clones are kept and a portion is missing. The data hold 75,000 to 90,000 clones, with 80% to 90% observed a single time. Sequences were derived from peripheral blood, sampled on day 0 of AZD1222 vaccination. The source is an adult in good health.

This clone was counted once. The chain joins TRBV7-9 to TRBJ2-4, with a weak D call TRBD2 (7 bases). Germline V lookup: CDR1 SEHNR, CDR2 FQNEAQ (reference sequence). The length of the CDR3 is 12 residues. The V end lost 8 bases, the J end lost 8 bases, and 13 bases lay between the germline ends. This chain's CDR3 is CASQRGADIQYF. DNA of the CDR3: TGTGCCAGCCAACGGGGGGCTGACATTCAGTACTTC.

In its sample, this clone was seen once. V gene TRBV5-6 combines with J gene TRBJ1-6; possible D gene TRBD1, 6 bases. Germline V gives CDR1 SGHDT, CDR2 YYEEEE. V lost 3 bases and J 3 bases, leaving 10 bases between the germline ends. This CDR3 has 15 residues. The CDR3 DNA sequence: TGTGCCAGCAGCTGGGGGGGCCTCTATAATTCACCCCTCCACTTT. Translated: CASSWGGLYNSPLHF.

The chain uses TRBV6-2 or TRBV6-3 and TRBJ2-2; D is ambiguous. This CDR3 region has 15 residues. The germline V gene has CDR1 MNHEY and CDR2 SVGEGT. Trimming cost V 2 bases and J 4 bases, with 11 bases left between them. The DNA of the CDR3 is TGTGCCAGCAGTTACATGGAACTTTCCACCGGGGAGCTGTTTTTT. Its protein is CASSYMELSTGELFF.

Concerning this clone itself: At one of its ends the junction is not consistent with the germline gene, which may arise from a read error. This sequence joins TRBV7-7 and TRBJ2-2, with 7 bases matching TRBD1. Germline CDR1 is SSHAT and CDR2 is FNYEAQ (reference sequence). This CDR3 is 13 amino acids long. The CDR3 loop is CASSADRDRELFF. The CDR3 nucleotides read TGTGCTAGCAGCGCAGACAGGGACCGGGAGCTGTTTTTT.

The chain combines TRBV4-3 with TRBJ1-2; D perhaps matches TRBD1 (5 bases). This CDR3 region has 19 residues. The ends were cut back, 0 bases at V and 8 bases at J, with 28 bases in the middle. Germline V gene sequence: CDR1 LGHNA, CDR2 YSLEER. CDR3 sequence reads: CASSQERAMGPQGIYGYTF. In DNA form, the CDR3 reads TGCGCCAGCAGCCAAGAGAGGGCCATGGGACCCCAGGGAATCTACGGCTACACCTTC.

This clone was seen a handful of times. This chain joins TRBV7-2 and TRBJ2-1; maybe TRBD2 (7 bases). Germline CDR1 reads SGHTA; CDR2 reads FQGNSA. There are 15 residues in the CDR3. V lost 4 bases and J 4 bases, leaving 14 bases between the germline ends. CDR3: CASSYQGGGYNEQFF. CDR3 nucleotide sequence: TGTGCCAGCAGCTACCAGGGAGGGGGTTACAATGAGCAGTTCTTC.